These T cell receptor beta chains were read from a single sample in a study of response to subunit inactivated influenza vaccine. TCRdb called the RT-PCR reads again in MiXCR, with one record for every CDR3 protein. The table records some 550,000 distinct CDR3 sequences, roughly 25% of them present only once. The data also belong to a second study, concerning T cells expressing NK-cell markers.

This specimen was CD4+ T cells sorted from PBMCs, taken 11 to 12 days after vaccination. These receptors were taken from a man aged 50 or older who received an inactivated influenza vaccine. The CDR3 runs from the conserved cysteine through the conserved F or W. The D gene is left open where the match is weak. Part of the rows lack a size; the others show once, few, many or a class for expanded clones.

d_call: .
j_call: TRBJ2-1
clone_size: few
v_call: TRBV4-2
cdr3_aa: CASSQDSGGVNEQFF
cdr3_nt: TGTGCCAGCAGCCAAGATTCGGGCGGGGTCAATGAGCAGTTCTTC

d_call: .
j_call: TRBJ1-3
clone_size: few
v_call: TRBV5-5
cdr3_aa: CASSSLSVRNTIYF
cdr3_nt: TGTGCCAGCAGCTCCCTGAGCGTCAGAAACACCATATATTTT

d_call: TRBD2
j_call: TRBJ2-1
clone_size: .
v_call: TRBV5-1
cdr3_aa: CASRTSGGWNEQFF
cdr3_nt: TGCGCCAGCAGGACTAGCGGGGGCTGGAATGAGCAGTTCTTC

d_call: .
j_call: TRBJ2-5
clone_size: many
v_call: TRBV3-1
cdr3_aa: CASSQDGLAQETQYF
cdr3_nt: TGTGCCAGCAGCCAAGATGGCCTAGCGCAAGAGACCCAGTACTTC

d_call: .
j_call: TRBJ2-3
clone_size: few
v_call: TRBV25-1
cdr3_aa: CASSETGADTQYF
cdr3_nt: TGTGCCAGCAGTGAGACTGGTGCAGATACGCAGTATTTT

d_call: TRBD1
j_call: TRBJ2-7
clone_size: few
v_call: TRBV20-1
cdr3_aa: CSARDLDRVGSEQYF
cdr3_nt: TGCAGTGCTAGAGATCTGGACAGGGTTGGTTCCGAGCAGTACTTC

d_call: .
j_call: TRBJ2-1
clone_size: few
v_call: TRBV5-1
cdr3_aa: CASSASTLYNEQFF
cdr3_nt: TGCGCCAGCAGTGCCTCAACCCTCTACAATGAGCAGTTCTTC

d_call: .
j_call: TRBJ2-1
clone_size: few
v_call: TRBV7-3
cdr3_aa: CASSPTSRRGVGKGGNEQFF
cdr3_nt: TGTGCCAGCAGCCCCACCTCCCGCAGGGGAGTGGGAAAGGGGGGCAATGAGCAGTTCTTC

d_call: TRBD2
j_call: TRBJ2-2
clone_size: .
v_call: TRBV6-2/TRBV6-3
cdr3_aa: CASGLAGWNTGELFF
cdr3_nt: TGTGCCAGCGGACTAGCGGGGTGGAACACCGGGGAGCTGTTTTTT

d_call: .
j_call: TRBJ1-5
clone_size: .
v_call: TRBV28
cdr3_aa: CASTRARGNQPQHF
cdr3_nt: TGTGCCAGCACCCGGGCCAGGGGCAATCAGCCCCAGCATTTT

d_call: .
j_call: TRBJ2-1
clone_size: once
v_call: TRBV7-2
cdr3_aa: CASSLARAGHEQFF
cdr3_nt: TGTGCCAGCAGCTTAGCTCGGGCGGGACATGAGCAGTTCTTC

d_call: .
j_call: TRBJ1-1
clone_size: .
v_call: TRBV20-1
cdr3_aa: CSANLANTEAFF
cdr3_nt: TGCAGTGCTAATCTCGCGAACACTGAAGCTTTCTTT

d_call: .
j_call: TRBJ2-3
clone_size: .
v_call: TRBV27
cdr3_aa: CASSPRGRRSDTQYF
cdr3_nt: TGTGCCAGCAGTCCACGTGGGAGAAGGTCAGATACGCAGTATTTT

d_call: TRBD1
j_call: TRBJ2-7
clone_size: .
v_call: TRBV2
cdr3_aa: CASIADRGQSEQYF
cdr3_nt: TGTGCCAGCATCGCCGACAGGGGCCAGAGCGAGCAGTACTTC

d_call: TRBD2
j_call: TRBJ2-5
clone_size: many
v_call: TRBV2
cdr3_aa: CASRTSGGNSETQYF
cdr3_nt: TGTGCCAGCAGGACTAGCGGGGGGAATTCAGAGACCCAGTACTTC

d_call: TRBD2
j_call: TRBJ2-1
clone_size: few
v_call: TRBV11-2
cdr3_aa: CASRPGLAGEADEQFF
cdr3_nt: TGTGCCAGCAGGCCCGGACTAGCGGGAGAGGCCGACGAGCAGTTCTTC

d_call: TRBD2
j_call: TRBJ2-1
clone_size: .
v_call: TRBV24-1
cdr3_aa: CATSKGLAGGPFDEQFF
cdr3_nt: TGTGCCACCTCCAAAGGACTAGCGGGAGGGCCGTTCGATGAGCAGTTCTTC

d_call: .
j_call: TRBJ2-6
clone_size: few
v_call: TRBV4-2
cdr3_aa: CASSQVIFSGANVLTF
cdr3_nt: TGTGCCAGCAGCCAAGTGATTTTCTCTGGGGCCAACGTCCTGACTTTC

d_call: TRBD2
j_call: TRBJ2-7
clone_size: .
v_call: TRBV6-1
cdr3_aa: CASRPGLAGTYEQYF
cdr3_nt: TGTGCCAGCAGGCCTGGACTAGCGGGTACCTACGAGCAGTACTTC

d_call: .
j_call: TRBJ2-1
clone_size: many
v_call: TRBV29-1
cdr3_aa: CSVAHSSVQFF
cdr3_nt: TGCAGCGTCGCACACTCTAGCGTACAGTTCTTC

d_call: .
j_call: TRBJ2-2
clone_size: .
v_call: TRBV29-1
cdr3_aa: CSVENPGSHTGELFF
cdr3_nt: TGCAGCGTTGAAAATCCCGGGTCCCACACCGGGGAGCTGTTTTTT

d_call: .
j_call: TRBJ1-4
clone_size: .
v_call: TRBV7-2
cdr3_aa: CASSWLGGRIGEKLFF
cdr3_nt: TGTGCCAGCAGCTGGTTAGGGGGGCGGATAGGAGAAAAACTGTTTTTT

d_call: TRBD2
j_call: TRBJ2-1
clone_size: few
v_call: TRBV15
cdr3_aa: CATSREGASGSYEQFF
cdr3_nt: TGTGCCACCAGCAGAGAAGGGGCTAGCGGGAGCTATGAGCAGTTCTTC

d_call: .
j_call: TRBJ2-1
clone_size: few
v_call: TRBV25-1
cdr3_aa: CASTPRSGVHGQFF
cdr3_nt: TGTGCCAGCACTCCACGTTCCGGGGTTCATGGGCAGTTCTTC

d_call: .
j_call: TRBJ2-3
clone_size: .
v_call: TRBV24-1
cdr3_aa: CATSTRRSTDTQYF
cdr3_nt: TGTGCCACCAGTACGAGGAGAAGCACAGATACGCAGTATTTT

d_call: TRBD2
j_call: TRBJ2-1
clone_size: .
v_call: TRBV7-2
cdr3_aa: CASSFSGRTDDPQFF
cdr3_nt: TGTGCCAGCAGCTTTAGCGGGAGGACGGACGATCCACAGTTCTTC

d_call: TRBD2
j_call: TRBJ2-3
clone_size: .
v_call: TRBV4-1
cdr3_aa: CASSLTGTSGRDTQYF
cdr3_nt: TGCGCCAGCAGCCTCACCGGGACTAGCGGGAGAGATACGCAGTATTTT

d_call: TRBD2
j_call: TRBJ2-1
clone_size: many
v_call: TRBV12-3/TRBV12-4
cdr3_aa: CASSRGTSGYNEQFF
cdr3_nt: TGTGCCAGCAGCCGAGGGACTAGCGGATACAATGAGCAGTTCTTC

d_call: .
j_call: TRBJ1-5
clone_size: few
v_call: TRBV20-1
cdr3_aa: CSATDSGTLPNQPQHF
cdr3_nt: TGCAGTGCTACAGACTCCGGGACACTCCCCAATCAGCCCCAGCATTTT

d_call: TRBD2
j_call: TRBJ2-2
clone_size: few
v_call: TRBV5-6
cdr3_aa: CASSSRTRNTGELFF
cdr3_nt: TGTGCCAGCAGCTCCCGGACTAGGAACACCGGGGAGCTGTTTTTT

d_call: .
j_call: TRBJ2-7
clone_size: many
v_call: TRBV3-1
cdr3_aa: CASGTEYEQYF
cdr3_nt: TGTGCCAGTGGGACGGAGTACGAGCAGTACTTC

d_call: TRBD2
j_call: TRBJ2-3
clone_size: many
v_call: TRBV5-1
cdr3_aa: CASSPGLAGGTDTQYF
cdr3_nt: TGCGCCAGCAGCCCCGGACTAGCGGGGGGCACAGATACGCAGTATTTT

d_call: TRBD2
j_call: TRBJ2-1
clone_size: .
v_call: TRBV20-1
cdr3_aa: CSAPALAGGHYNEQFF
cdr3_nt: TGCAGTGCCCCTGCTCTAGCGGGAGGACACTACAATGAGCAGTTCTTC

d_call: TRBD2
j_call: TRBJ2-3
clone_size: .
v_call: TRBV7-6
cdr3_aa: CASSLSLDGRVADTQYF
cdr3_nt: TGTGCCAGCAGCCTGTCCCTGGACGGGAGGGTCGCAGATACGCAGTATTTT

d_call: .
j_call: TRBJ2-7
clone_size: few
v_call: TRBV5-4
cdr3_aa: CASSRMTRINTYEQYF
cdr3_nt: TGTGCCAGCAGCCGTATGACCAGGATCAACACCTACGAGCAGTACTTC

d_call: .
j_call: TRBJ2-1
clone_size: .
v_call: TRBV24-1
cdr3_aa: CATSDGSGLVDNEQFF
cdr3_nt: TGTGCCACCAGTGATGGTAGCGGACTCGTCGACAATGAGCAGTTCTTC

d_call: TRBD1
j_call: TRBJ1-1
clone_size: .
v_call: TRBV7-9
cdr3_aa: CASSKSGQSNTEAFF
cdr3_nt: TGTGCCAGCAGCAAATCGGGACAGTCGAACACTGAAGCTTTCTTT

d_call: TRBD1
j_call: TRBJ2-4
clone_size: few
v_call: TRBV20-1
cdr3_aa: CSASPGTGRDIQYF
cdr3_nt: TGCAGTGCTTCGCCCGGGACAGGGAGGGACATTCAGTACTTC

d_call: .
j_call: TRBJ2-1
clone_size: .
v_call: TRBV5-8
cdr3_aa: CARTKAGKTYNEQFF
cdr3_nt: TGTGCCAGGACTAAGGCGGGAAAGACCTACAATGAGCAGTTCTTC

d_call: TRBD2
j_call: TRBJ2-2
clone_size: few
v_call: TRBV2
cdr3_aa: CATRFGLAVDAGELFF
cdr3_nt: TGTGCCACCAGGTTTGGACTAGCGGTCGATGCCGGGGAGCTGTTTTTT

d_call: TRBD2
j_call: TRBJ2-2
clone_size: few
v_call: TRBV11-2
cdr3_aa: CASSFRTSGRGSGELFF
cdr3_nt: TGTGCCAGCAGCTTCCGGACTAGCGGGAGGGGTTCCGGGGAGCTGTTTTTT